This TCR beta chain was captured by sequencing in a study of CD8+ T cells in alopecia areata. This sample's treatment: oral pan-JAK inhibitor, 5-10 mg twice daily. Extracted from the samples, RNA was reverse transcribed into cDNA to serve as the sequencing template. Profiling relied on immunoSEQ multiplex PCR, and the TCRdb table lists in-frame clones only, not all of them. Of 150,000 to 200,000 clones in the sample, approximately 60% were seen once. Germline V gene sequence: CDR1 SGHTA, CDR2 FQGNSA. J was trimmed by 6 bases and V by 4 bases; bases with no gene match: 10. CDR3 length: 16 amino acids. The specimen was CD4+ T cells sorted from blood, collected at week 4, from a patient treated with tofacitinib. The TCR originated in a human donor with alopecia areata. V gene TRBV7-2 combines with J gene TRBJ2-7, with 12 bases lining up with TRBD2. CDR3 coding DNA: TGTGCCAGCAGCTCGTTGGCGTTGGGACTAGCGGGCGAGCAGTACTTC. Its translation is CASSSLALGLAGEQYF.